The 3 T cell receptor beta chains given below trace back to one sample, sequenced in a study of CD4 T cells in relation to SARS-CoV-2 and coronaviruses. The antigens for these receptors are not known. Before the COVID-19 pandemic, during about 2010-2019, CD4+ T cells were taken from unexposed donors. CD4+ T cells were isolated from the cells after less than 13 days of culture. Produced via immunoSEQ multiplex PCR; TCRdb's table is partial and in-frame only. This table holds some 15,000 clones, 75% to 80% found once. The specimen sequenced was CD4+ T cells from PBMCs, cultured in vitro. The receptors derive from a human donor in good health.

CDR3 residues: CASTSGGVVGNQETQYF. In DNA, the CDR3 is TGTGCCAGCACCTCCGGAGGGGTAGTGGGGAACCAAGAGACCCAGTACTTC. The V and J genes are TRBV2 and TRBJ2-5; a possible D gene is TRBD2 (6 bases). The V and J ends lost 7 bases and 0 bases respectively, with 21 bases between them. The CDR3 covers 17 residues. From germline, CDR1 is SNHLY and CDR2 FYNNEI.

The chain recombines TRBV7-3 with TRBJ2-1; a possible D gene is TRBD2 (6 bases). Germline CDR1 is SGHTA and CDR2 is FQGTGA. Between the trimmed V and J ends, which lost 2 bases and 5 bases, there was a span of 10 bases. The CDR3 length is 14 residues. DNA for the CDR3: TGTGCCAGCAGCTTACTGGGACTTGACAATGAGCAGTTCTTC. It encodes CASSLLGLDNEQFF.

This clone was picked up a small number of times. The V and J genes are TRBV19 and TRBJ2-5; D could derive from TRBD1 or TRBD2 (5 bases each). Looked up from germline, CDR1 is LNHDA and CDR2 is SQIVND (reference sequence). Trimming removed 3 bases at V and 3 bases at J, with 14 bases between. CDR3 size: 15 residues. In DNA, the CDR3 is TGTGCCAGTAGTATGGACGGGACGGCAGAAGAGACCCAGTACTTC. Translation: CASSMDGTAEETQYF.